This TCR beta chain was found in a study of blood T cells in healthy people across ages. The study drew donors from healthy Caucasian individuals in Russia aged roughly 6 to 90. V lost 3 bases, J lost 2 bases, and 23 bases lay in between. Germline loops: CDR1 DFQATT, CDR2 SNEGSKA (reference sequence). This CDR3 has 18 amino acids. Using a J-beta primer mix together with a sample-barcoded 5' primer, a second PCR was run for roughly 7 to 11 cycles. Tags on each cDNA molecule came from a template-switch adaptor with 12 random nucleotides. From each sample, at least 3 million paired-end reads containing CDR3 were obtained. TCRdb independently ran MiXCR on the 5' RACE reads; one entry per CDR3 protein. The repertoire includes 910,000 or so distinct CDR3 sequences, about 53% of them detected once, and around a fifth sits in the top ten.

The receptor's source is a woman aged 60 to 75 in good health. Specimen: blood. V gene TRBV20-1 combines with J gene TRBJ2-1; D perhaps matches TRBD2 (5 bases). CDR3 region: CSASGPPGILKAYNEQFF. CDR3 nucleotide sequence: TGCAGTGCTAGTGGCCCGCCGGGAATATTGAAAGCCTACAATGAGCAGTTCTTC.